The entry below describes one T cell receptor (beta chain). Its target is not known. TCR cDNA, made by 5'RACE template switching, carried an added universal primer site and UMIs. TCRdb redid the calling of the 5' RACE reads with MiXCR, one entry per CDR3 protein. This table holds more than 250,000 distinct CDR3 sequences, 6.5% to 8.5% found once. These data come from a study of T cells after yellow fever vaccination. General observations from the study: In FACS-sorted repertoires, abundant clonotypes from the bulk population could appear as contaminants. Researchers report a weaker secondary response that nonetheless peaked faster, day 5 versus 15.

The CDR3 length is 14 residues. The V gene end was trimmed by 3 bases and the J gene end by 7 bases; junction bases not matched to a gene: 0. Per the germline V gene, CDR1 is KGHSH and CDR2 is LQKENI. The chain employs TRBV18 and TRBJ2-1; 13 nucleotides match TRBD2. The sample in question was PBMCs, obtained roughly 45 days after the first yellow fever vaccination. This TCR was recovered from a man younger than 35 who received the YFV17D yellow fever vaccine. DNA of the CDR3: TGTGCCAGCTCACCGGGACTAGCGGGAAATGAGCAGTTCTTC. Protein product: CASSPGLAGNEQFF.